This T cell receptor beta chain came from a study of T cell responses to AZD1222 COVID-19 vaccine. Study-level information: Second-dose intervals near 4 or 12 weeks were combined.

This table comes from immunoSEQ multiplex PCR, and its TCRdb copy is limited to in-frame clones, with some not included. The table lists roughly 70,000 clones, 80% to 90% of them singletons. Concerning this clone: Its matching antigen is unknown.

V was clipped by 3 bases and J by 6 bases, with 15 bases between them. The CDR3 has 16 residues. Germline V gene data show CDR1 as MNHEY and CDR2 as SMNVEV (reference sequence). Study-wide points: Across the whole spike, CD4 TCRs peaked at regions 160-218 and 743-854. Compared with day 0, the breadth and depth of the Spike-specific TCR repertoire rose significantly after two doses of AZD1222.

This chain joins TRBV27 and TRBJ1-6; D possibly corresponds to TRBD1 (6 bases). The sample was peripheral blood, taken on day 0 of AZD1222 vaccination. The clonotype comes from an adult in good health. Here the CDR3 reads CASSFDYRQANSPLHF. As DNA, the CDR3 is TGTGCCAGCAGTTTTGATTATAGACAGGCTAATTCACCCCTCCACTTT.